What follows is one TCR beta chain and its context. Its antigen is currently unknown. J gave up 5 bases and V 4 bases, and 17 bases lay outside the gene matches. Germline V gene sequence: CDR1 SGDLS, CDR2 YYNGEE. The CDR3 contains 18 residues. The data belong to a study of T cells in localized non-small cell lung cancer. Study results and limitations: The study detected a median roughly 61 of the top 100 tumor clones in adjacent lung.

TCRdb's copy holds only in-frame clones and misses some; the assay was immunoSEQ multiplex PCR. The table includes 60,000 to 65,000 clones, roughly 90% detected once. Material: peripheral blood, obtained before any cancer treatment. V gene TRBV9 combines with J gene TRBJ2-3; 9 bases fit TRBD2. The clonotype comes from a woman aged 35-75 years with stage I lung adenocarcinoma. CDR3 sequence: CASSPIEGGGRGGDTQYF. CDR3 bases: TGTGCCAGCAGCCCCATTGAGGGGGGCGGGAGGGGAGGAGATACGCAGTATTTT.